These 17 T cell receptor beta chains came from one sample sequenced in a study of blood T cells in healthy people across ages. A J-beta primer mix and a sample-barcoded 5' primer were used in a second PCR of about 7 to 12 cycles. TCRdb re-analysed the 5' RACE reads in MiXCR, keeping a single row per CDR3 protein. Counted here are more than 800,000 distinct CDR3 sequences, 45% occurring once; the ten biggest clones make up 18%. Sequencing used blood. All receptors derive from a woman aged 55-70 years in good health.

Remarks on this clonotype: The junction and the germline gene differ at one end; a read error may be behind it. V gene TRBV29-1 combines with J gene TRBJ2-5; perhaps TRBD1 as D (6 bases). Germline V gene sequence: CDR1 SQVTM, CDR2 ANQGSEA. The length of the CDR3 is 13 residues. CDR3 protein: CGVEERGKETQYF. The DNA for the CDR3 is TGCGGCGTTGAAGAGAGGGGGAAAGAGACCCAGTACTTC.

This clonotype was seen more than once but under ten times. The chain combines TRBV5-1 with TRBJ1-2, with 11 bases fitting TRBD1. The trim removed 4 bases at V and 3 bases at J, leaving 8 bases unmatched. From germline, CDR1 is SGHRS and CDR2 YFSETQ. This CDR3 is 16 amino acids long. The CDR3 DNA reads as TGCGCCAGCAGCGGGGACAGGGGGTCGGAGGACTATGGCTACACCTTC. Protein sequence: CASSGDRGSEDYGYTF.

V usage is TRBV27 and J usage is TRBJ2-7; possibly TRBD2 for D (5 bases). CDR1 MNHEY and CDR2 SMNVEV come from the germline V gene (reference sequence). Trimming removed 5 bases from V and 2 bases from J, with 16 bases in between. The CDR3 extends over 15 amino acids. The DNA of the CDR3 is TGTGCCAGCAGTCTCCGGGGAGCCCTTCCCTACGAGCAGTACTTC. This encodes CASSLRGALPYEQYF.

This clonotype was seen a few times. The gene calls are TRBV20-1 and TRBJ2-3, with 9 bases that match TRBD1. The CDR3 has 21 residues. Germline V gives CDR1 DFQATT, CDR2 SNEGSKA (reference sequence). The V and J ends lost 6 bases and 0 bases, in that order; junction bases with no gene match: 25. The chain's CDR3 is CSAIAPGRQGGIWTSTDTQYF. The CDR3 coding sequence is TGCAGTGCCATAGCCCCAGGGAGACAGGGGGGAATATGGACTAGCACAGATACGCAGTATTTT.

This clonotype was seen once. At one end the junction does not follow the germline gene, possibly because of a read error. V is TRBV11-2 and J is TRBJ2-3, with no clear D. The CDR3 contains 11 residues. CDR1 and CDR2 (germline): SGHAT, FQNNGV. Here the CDR3 DNA reads TGTGCCAGCAACTTAGATCGCCCGCAGTATTTT. Its translation is CASNLDRPQYF.

The rearrangement uses TRBV6-5 and TRBJ1-2, with D perhaps TRBD1 (5 bases). Between the trimmed V and J ends, which lost 0 bases and 8 bases, there was a span of 13 bases. Germline-derived CDR1 and CDR2 are MNHEY and SVGAGI. The CDR3 sequence is 14 residues long. This chain's CDR3 is CASSYSGPYGGYTF. The CDR3 region has the DNA TGTGCCAGCAGTTACTCGGGGCCCTACGGGGGCTACACCTTC.

V and J are TRBV27 and TRBJ1-6, with D possibly matching TRBD1 (5 bases). The CDR3 has 15 amino acids. Per the germline V gene, CDR1 is MNHEY and CDR2 is SMNVEV (reference sequence). V lost 5 bases to trimming and J lost 7 bases, with 15 bases between them. This CDR3 reads CASSDHGAGNSPLHF. The CDR3 bases are TGTGCCAGCAGTGATCACGGGGCGGGAAATTCACCCCTCCACTTT.

This clonotype was recorded at least ten times. This rearrangement joins TRBV27 to TRBJ2-5; 9 positions match TRBD1. In germline, CDR1 is MNHEY, CDR2 SMNVEV (reference sequence). Trimming cost V 6 bases and J 5 bases; bases outside gene matches: 13. The length of the CDR3 is 16 residues. Here the CDR3 reads CASREQGAFVGETQYF. The CDR3 bases are TGTGCCAGCAGGGAACAGGGGGCCTTTGTTGGGGAGACCCAGTACTTC.

The chain is built from TRBV5-1 and TRBJ2-5; TRBD1 aligns across 10 bases. CDR1 is SGHRS and CDR2 is YFSETQ in the germline V gene. The CDR3 has 15 residues. J gave up 5 bases and V 4 bases, and 8 bases lay outside the gene matches. CDR3 coding DNA: TGCGCCAGCAGCGAAGGGACAGGGGCAGGGGAGACCCAGTACTTC. Protein product: CASSEGTGAGETQYF.

J is TRBJ2-1 and V is TRBV7-8; D may match TRBD1 or TRBD2 (6 bases each). CDR3 length equals 15 residues. Germline values: CDR1 SGHVS, CDR2 FQNEAQ. The ends were cut back, 9 bases at V and 9 bases at J, with 24 bases in the middle. The CDR3 loop reads CASSRRDGGPAEQFF. The CDR3 bases are TGTGCCAGTAGCCGCCGTGATGGGGGGCCAGCTGAGCAGTTCTTC.

The sample holds a few counts of this clonotype. This sequence joins TRBV11-2 and TRBJ2-5; 12 nucleotides align to TRBD2. The CDR3 consists of 16 residues. V lost 3 bases and J lost 5; bases outside the gene matches: 7. The germline CDR1 and CDR2 sequences are SGHAT and FQNNGV. CDR3 sequence: CASSFTTSGSGETQYF. The CDR3 nucleotides are TGTGCCAGCAGCTTTACGACTAGCGGGAGCGGGGAGACCCAGTACTTC.

The chain joins TRBV21-1 to TRBJ2-1; the table names TRBD1, a call not compared with the DNA. TRBV21-1 is tagged as a pseudogene. This CDR3 has 16 amino acids. The CDR3 sequence is CASSKKPGTGLNEQFF. The CDR3 DNA follows: TGTGCCAGCAGCAAAAAGCCCGGGACAGGGCTCAATGAGCAGTTCTTC.

The CDR3 loop is CASSLISAEQFF. CDR3 coding DNA: TGCGCCAGCAGCTTAATTAGCGCTGAGCAGTTCTTC. The V gene is TRBV5-1, the J gene TRBJ2-1, with D maybe TRBD2 (5 bases). The germline V and J ends were trimmed by 2 bases and 9 bases, with 9 bases remaining between them. The CDR3 spans 12 residues. Germline-derived CDR1 and CDR2 are SGHRS and YFSETQ.

The chain links TRBV27 to TRBJ1-4; D is ambiguous. This CDR3 is built from 17 residues. Germline loops: CDR1 MNHEY, CDR2 SMNVEV (reference sequence). Trimming took 3 bases from V and 5 from J, leaving 19 bases between them. Here the CDR3 reads CASSFLPPGRANEKLFF. The CDR3 nucleotides read TGTGCCAGCAGTTTCCTACCCCCCGGGAGGGCAAATGAAAAACTGTTTTTT.

The rearrangement joins TRBV12-3 or TRBV12-4 to TRBJ2-3, with TRBD1 matching 7 bases. This CDR3 comprises 14 residues. V lost 6 bases, J lost 2 bases, and 5 bases stayed unmatched. The CDR3 bases are TGTGCCAGCAGCTACACAGGGGACACAGATACGCAGTATTTT. Its translation: CASSYTGDTDTQYF.

This clonotype was recorded at least ten times. The chain carries TRBV6-5 and TRBJ2-2; the D is unclear. Germline values: CDR1 MNHEY, CDR2 SVGAGI. Trimming shortened V by 0 bases and J by 0 bases, and 8 bases separated the two germline ends. The CDR3 is made up of 16 amino acids. Here the CDR3 reads CASSYSMGSNTGELFF. In DNA, the CDR3 is TGTGCCAGCAGTTACTCGATGGGATCGAACACCGGGGAGCTGTTTTTT.

The J gene is TRBJ2-5, the V gene TRBV29-1, with a possible D match to TRBD1 (6 bases). With 3 bases removed from V and 11 bases from J, the gap between germline ends came to 25 bases. CDR3 length: 15 residues. Germline V gene lookup returns CDR1 SQVTM and CDR2 ANQGSEA. CDR3: CSVERGSGAYNEQYF. CDR3 DNA: TGCAGCGTTGAGAGGGGATCAGGGGCCTACAATGAGCAGTACTTC. The full variable domain, completed using reference TRBV29-1 and TRBJ2-5, is SAVISQKPSRDICQRGTSLTIQCQVDSQVTMMFWYRQQPGQSLTLIATANQGSEATYESGFVIDKFPISRPNLTFSTLTVSNMSPEDSSIYLCSVERGSGAYNEQYFGPGTRLLVL.